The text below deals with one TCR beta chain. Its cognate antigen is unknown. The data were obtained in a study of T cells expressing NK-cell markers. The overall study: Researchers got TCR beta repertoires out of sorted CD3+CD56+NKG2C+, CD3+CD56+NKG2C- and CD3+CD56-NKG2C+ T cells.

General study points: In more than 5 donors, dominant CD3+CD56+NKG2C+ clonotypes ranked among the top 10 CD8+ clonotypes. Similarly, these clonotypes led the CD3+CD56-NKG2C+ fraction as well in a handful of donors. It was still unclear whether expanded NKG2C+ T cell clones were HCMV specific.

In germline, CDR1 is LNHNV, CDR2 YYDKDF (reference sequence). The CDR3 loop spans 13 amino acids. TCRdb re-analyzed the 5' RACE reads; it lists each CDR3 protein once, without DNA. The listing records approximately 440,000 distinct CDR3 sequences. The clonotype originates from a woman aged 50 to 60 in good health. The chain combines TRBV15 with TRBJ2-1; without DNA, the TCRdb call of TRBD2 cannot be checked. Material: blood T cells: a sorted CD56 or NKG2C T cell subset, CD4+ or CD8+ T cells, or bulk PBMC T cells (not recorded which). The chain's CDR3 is CATSRGGTNEQFF.